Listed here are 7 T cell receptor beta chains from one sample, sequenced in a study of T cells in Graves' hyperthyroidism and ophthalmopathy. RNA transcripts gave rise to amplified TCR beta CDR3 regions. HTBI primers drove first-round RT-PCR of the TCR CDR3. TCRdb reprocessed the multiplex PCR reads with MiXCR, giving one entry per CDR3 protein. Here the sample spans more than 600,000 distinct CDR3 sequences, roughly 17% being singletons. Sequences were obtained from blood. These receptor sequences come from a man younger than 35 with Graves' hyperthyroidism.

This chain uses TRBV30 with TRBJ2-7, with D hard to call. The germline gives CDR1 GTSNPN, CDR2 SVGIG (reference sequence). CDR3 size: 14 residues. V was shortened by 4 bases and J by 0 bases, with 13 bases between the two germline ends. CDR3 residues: CAWTRKVGSYEQYF. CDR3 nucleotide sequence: TGTGCCTGGACTAGAAAGGTCGGCTCCTACGAGCAGTACTTC. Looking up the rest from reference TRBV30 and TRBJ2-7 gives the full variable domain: SQTIHQWPATLVQPVGSPLSLECTVEGTSNPNLYWYRQAAGRGLQLLFYSVGIGQISSEVPQNLSASRPQDRQFILSSKKLLLSDSGFYLCAWTRKVGSYEQYFGPGTRLTVT.

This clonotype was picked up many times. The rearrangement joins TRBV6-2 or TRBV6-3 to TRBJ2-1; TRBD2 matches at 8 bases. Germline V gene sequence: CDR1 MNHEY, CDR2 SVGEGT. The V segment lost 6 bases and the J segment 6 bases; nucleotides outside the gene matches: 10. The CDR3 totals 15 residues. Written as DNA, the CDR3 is TGTGCCAGCAGCTCTCCCGGGCGGGAGGTCAATGAGCAGTTCTTC. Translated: CASSSPGREVNEQFF.

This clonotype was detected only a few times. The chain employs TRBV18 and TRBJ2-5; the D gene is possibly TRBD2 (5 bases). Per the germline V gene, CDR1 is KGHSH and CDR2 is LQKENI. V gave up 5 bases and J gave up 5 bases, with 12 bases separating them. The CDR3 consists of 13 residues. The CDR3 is CASSSEWEETQYF. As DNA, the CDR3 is TGTGCCAGCTCATCGGAGTGGGAGGAGACCCAGTACTTC.

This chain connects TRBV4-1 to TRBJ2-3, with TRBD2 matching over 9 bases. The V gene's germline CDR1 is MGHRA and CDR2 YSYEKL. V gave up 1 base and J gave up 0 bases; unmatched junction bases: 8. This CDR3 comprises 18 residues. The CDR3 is CASSQGLAGMTSTDTQYF. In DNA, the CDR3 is TGCGCCAGCAGCCAAGGGCTAGCGGGGATGACTAGCACAGATACGCAGTATTTT.

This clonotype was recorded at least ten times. CDR3 nucleotide sequence: TGTGCCAGCAGTGAAGGAATTAGGGTAGAGACCCAGTACTTC. Protein sequence: CASSEGIRVETQYF. This chain joins TRBV2 and TRBJ2-5, with unresolved D. This CDR3 has 14 amino acids. Germline V gene data show CDR1 as SNHLY and CDR2 as FYNNEI. Trimming left V 1 base short and J 4 bases short, with 10 bases between.

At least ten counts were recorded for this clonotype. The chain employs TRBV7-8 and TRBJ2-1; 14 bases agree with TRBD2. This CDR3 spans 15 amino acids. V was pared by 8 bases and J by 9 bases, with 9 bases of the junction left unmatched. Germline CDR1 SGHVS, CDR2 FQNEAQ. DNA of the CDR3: TGTGCCAGCGGGGCAGTGACTAGCGGGAGGGTTGAGCAGTTCTTC. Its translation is CASGAVTSGRVEQFF.

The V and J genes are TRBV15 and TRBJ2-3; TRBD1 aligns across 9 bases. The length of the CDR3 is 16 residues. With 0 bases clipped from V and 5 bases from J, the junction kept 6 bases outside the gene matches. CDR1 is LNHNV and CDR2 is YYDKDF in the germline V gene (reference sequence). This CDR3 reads CATSRDGTGSRDTQYF. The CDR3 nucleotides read TGTGCCACCAGCAGAGACGGGACAGGGAGCCGAGATACGCAGTATTTT.